This TCR beta chain stems from a study of T cells in Graves' hyperthyroidism and ophthalmopathy. Germline V gene data show CDR1 as SGHRS and CDR2 as YFSETQ. CDR3 size: 15 residues. V lost 0 bases to trimming and J lost 9 bases, with 13 bases between them. RNA transcripts served as the template for amplifying TCR beta CDR3 regions. First-round RT-PCR of the TCR CDR3 relied on the HTBI primer set. Each CDR3 protein gets one entry after TCRdb re-called the multiplex PCR reads with MiXCR. The profile shows hundreds of thousands of distinct CDR3 sequences, roughly 14% of them singletons. This clonotype was observed many times.

The clonotype comes from a man between 18 and 29 years old with Graves' ophthalmopathy. The chain has TRBV5-1 and TRBJ1-6; the D gene is possibly TRBD1 (6 bases). Sequencing used blood. The CDR3 DNA reads TGCGCCAGCAGCTTGGAGGGGGTGTGGTCTTCACCCCTCCACTTT. It yields the protein CASSLEGVWSSPLHF.